The 18 T cell receptor beta chains given below trace back to one sample, sequenced in a study of tumor-infiltrating lymphocytes in primary liver carcinoma. TCR beta cDNA was made from around 520 ng total RNA with a constant-region primer. Three-round nested multiplex PCR performed with slightly modified ARM-PCR produced the TCR beta libraries. For approximately 11 cycles apiece, the opening two PCR rounds ran with TRBV1-TRBV30 forward primers and a C-beta reverse primer. TCRdb ran MiXCR on the multiplex PCR reads and lists one entry per CDR3 protein. This sample has approximately 320,000 distinct CDR3 sequences, with around three fifths found just once. Germline DNA was also extracted, and blood RNA derived from unsorted whole blood. The source material was peripheral blood. These receptors were taken from a woman in her thirties with primary liver carcinoma and hepatitis B virus infection.

Notes on this clonotype: A much larger clone differs by one base, so this may be a read error. The chain combines TRBV4-2 with TRBJ1-5; the D gene is possibly TRBD1 (6 bases). The CDR3 has 15 amino acids. Germline-derived CDR1 and CDR2 are LGHNA and YNFKEQ. This chain's CDR3 is CVSSQVPGASQPQHF. Here the CDR3 DNA reads TGTGTCAGCAGCCAAGTTCCGGGGGCTAGTCAGCCCCAGCATTTT.

The chain links TRBV10-3 to TRBJ1-3, with a weak D call TRBD1 (5 bases). Germline V gene lookup returns CDR1 ENHRY and CDR2 SYGVKD. CDR3 length equals 13 residues. Trimming pared 6 bases from V and 8 bases from J, leaving 14 bases between. The CDR3 DNA follows: TGTGCCATCAGGGGACCCAGGTCGGACACCATATATTTT. As protein: CAIRGPRSDTIYF.

This clonotype was found many times. The V gene is TRBV4-1, the J gene TRBJ2-2; 8 nucleotides align to TRBD2. This CDR3 has 16 residues. V shed 1 base, J shed 4 bases, and the junction held 5 bases outside the gene matches. Germline-derived CDR1 and CDR2 are MGHRA and YSYEKL. The CDR3 coding sequence is TGCGCCAGCAGCCAAGGAACGGGAGGGACCACCGGGGAGCTGTTTTTT. Translation: CASSQGTGGTTGELFF.

In this sample, this clonotype turned up a few times. This may come from a read error, since a much larger clone is one base off. This chain uses TRBV10-2 with TRBJ1-1; D ambiguous. The CDR3 consists of 11 residues. The germline V gene has CDR1 WSHSY and CDR2 SAAADI. The V end was cut by 10 bases, the J end by 5 bases, with 11 bases between. Written as DNA, the CDR3 is TGCGCCATCCCCGCCGGGACTGAAGCTTTCTTT. This encodes CAIPAGTEAFF.

The chain employs TRBV12-5 and TRBJ2-2; 11 bases align to TRBD2. V trimming: 2 bases; J trimming: 6 bases; junction bases outside the gene matches: 8. This CDR3 contains 17 residues. CDR1 is LGHNT, CDR2 FRNRAP, per germline. CDR3 region: CASGLKLAGVMAGELFF. The CDR3 DNA reads TGTGCTAGTGGTTTGAAACTAGCGGGAGTTATGGCCGGGGAGCTGTTTTTT.

This clonotype has a single count. Just one base apart from a much larger clone, this may be a read error. V and J are TRBV4-1 and TRBJ2-1; D remains unclear. The V and J ends lost 0 bases and 6 bases respectively, with 6 bases between them. The CDR3 spans 13 residues. Germline-derived CDR1 and CDR2 are MGHRA and YSYEKL. CDR3 sequence: CASSQEKFNEQFF. As DNA, the CDR3 is TGCGCCAGCAGCCAAGAAAAGTTCAATGAGCAGTTCTTC.

The genes are TRBV28 and TRBJ2-6; TRBD1 is a possible D gene (5 bases). The germline V gene has CDR1 MDHEN and CDR2 SYDVKM. The CDR3 runs to 16 residues. Trimming removed 2 bases from V and 8 bases from J, with 16 bases in between. As DNA, the CDR3 is TGTGCCAGCAGTTTACACAGTCCCCCAGGGACCAACGTCCTGACTTTC. Its translation is CASSLHSPPGTNVLTF.

The chain joins TRBV11-2 to TRBJ2-1, with 7 nucleotides matching TRBD1. The CDR3 loop spans 15 amino acids. In germline, CDR1 is SGHAT, CDR2 FQNNGV. Losses at the gene ends were 5 bases for V and 5 bases for J; bases not matched to a gene: 9. The CDR3 DNA sequence: TGTGCCAGCAGCCCGCACCTAGGACAGGACAATGAGCAGTTCTTC. It codes for CASSPHLGQDNEQFF.

The rearrangement uses TRBV6-5 and TRBJ2-7, with D perhaps assigned TRBD1 or TRBD2 (5 bases each). Between the trimmed V and J ends, which lost 7 bases and 3 bases, there was a span of 16 bases. This CDR3 has 14 amino acids. CDR1 and CDR2 (germline): MNHEY, SVGAGI. CDR3 loop: CASNPLRDRYEQYF. For the CDR3, the DNA is TGTGCCAGCAACCCCCTCCGGGACCGCTACGAGCAGTACTTC.

V and J are TRBV10-2 and TRBJ1-2; D is possibly TRBD1 (5 bases). The CDR3 runs 12 residues. V was pared by 6 bases and J by 4 bases, with 9 bases between. In germline, CDR1 is WSHSY, CDR2 SAAADI. For the CDR3, the DNA is TGCGCCAGCAGGGGGACTGTCTATGGCTACACCTTC. Translated, it gives CASRGTVYGYTF.

Only a few counts were recorded for this clonotype. The rearrangement joins TRBV4-1 to TRBJ1-2; D ambiguous. V was pared by 4 bases and J by 8 bases, with 17 bases between. The CDR3 extends over 14 amino acids. The germline V gene has CDR1 MGHRA and CDR2 YSYEKL. CDR3 amino acids: CASSPLSVPGGYTF. The DNA for the CDR3 is TGCGCCAGCAGCCCGCTGTCCGTCCCGGGGGGCTACACCTTC.

Concerning this clonotype: This sequence may be a read error, since a much larger clone differs from it by one base. The chain has TRBV4-1 and TRBJ2-1; 11 bases fit TRBD2. CDR3 length: 15 residues. Germline-derived CDR1 and CDR2 are MGHRA and YSYEKL. The CDR3 DNA sequence: TGCGCCAGCAGCCTAAGACTAGCGGGGCAACTTGAGCACTTCTTC. Its protein product is CASSLRLAGQLEHFF.

The chain employs TRBV6-2 or TRBV6-3 and TRBJ1-1; D remains unclear. The CDR3 consists of 14 residues. The V and J ends lost 0 bases and 10 bases respectively, with 15 bases between them. Germline V gene sequence: CDR1 MNHEY, CDR2 SVGEGT. Here the CDR3 DNA reads TGTGCCAGCAGTTACTCTGCCCCCGGCGGTGTAGCTTTCTTT. Protein: CASSYSAPGGVAFF.

The V call is TRBV7-9, the J call TRBJ2-7, with 11 bases lining up with TRBD2. The CDR3 extends over 15 amino acids. The germline CDR1 and CDR2 sequences are SEHNR and FQNEAQ (reference sequence). V lost 6 bases, J lost 0 bases, and 4 bases stayed unmatched. DNA for the CDR3: TGTGCCAGCAGGTCGACTAGCGGGGCCTCCTACGAGCAGTACTTC. Encoded protein: CASRSTSGASYEQYF.

Worth noting for this clonotype: A much larger clonotype is one base distant, so this may be a read error. This sequence joins TRBV29-1 and TRBJ2-7; 8 nucleotides align to TRBD2. This CDR3 contains 11 residues. With V trimmed by 5 bases and J by 11 bases, 8 bases remained unmatched. The V gene's germline CDR1 is SQVTM and CDR2 ANQGSEA. In nucleotides, the CDR3 is TGCAGCGTTAAGGAAGCGGGGGTTGAGTACTTC. Protein product: CSVKEAGVEYF.

Remarks on this clonotype: This may stem from a read error, because a much larger clone lies one nucleotide away. The chain has TRBV12-5 and TRBJ2-7; TRBD1 aligns across 9 bases. The CDR3 is 17 amino acids. From germline, CDR1 is LGHNT and CDR2 FRNRAP. The J segment lost 5 bases and the V segment lost 2 bases, leaving 13 bases of the junction unmatched. The CDR3 nucleotides read TGTGCTAGTGGTTTGCCAACCATCTGGGACAGGGTCGACGAGCAGTACTTC. Its protein product is CASGLPTIWDRVDEQYF.

The CDR3 DNA follows: TGCAGCGCGTCCCAGAATAGTCCGTGCAATGAGCAGTTCTTC. As protein: CSASQNSPCNEQFF. The chain couples TRBV29-1 to TRBJ2-1, with D unresolved. Germline V gives CDR1 SQVTM, CDR2 ANQGSEA. The CDR3 extends over 14 amino acids. V gave up 7 bases and J gave up 6 bases, with 19 bases separating them.

Only a few counts were recorded for this clonotype. The V call is TRBV4-1, the J call TRBJ2-1; D remains unclear. Trimming left V 4 bases short and J 0 bases short, with 13 bases between. Germline CDR1 MGHRA, CDR2 YSYEKL. The length of the CDR3 is 16 residues. The CDR3 DNA reads as TGCGCCAGCAGCCTTTTCCCGGGTAGCTCCTACAATGAGCAGTTCTTC. This gives the protein CASSLFPGSSYNEQFF.